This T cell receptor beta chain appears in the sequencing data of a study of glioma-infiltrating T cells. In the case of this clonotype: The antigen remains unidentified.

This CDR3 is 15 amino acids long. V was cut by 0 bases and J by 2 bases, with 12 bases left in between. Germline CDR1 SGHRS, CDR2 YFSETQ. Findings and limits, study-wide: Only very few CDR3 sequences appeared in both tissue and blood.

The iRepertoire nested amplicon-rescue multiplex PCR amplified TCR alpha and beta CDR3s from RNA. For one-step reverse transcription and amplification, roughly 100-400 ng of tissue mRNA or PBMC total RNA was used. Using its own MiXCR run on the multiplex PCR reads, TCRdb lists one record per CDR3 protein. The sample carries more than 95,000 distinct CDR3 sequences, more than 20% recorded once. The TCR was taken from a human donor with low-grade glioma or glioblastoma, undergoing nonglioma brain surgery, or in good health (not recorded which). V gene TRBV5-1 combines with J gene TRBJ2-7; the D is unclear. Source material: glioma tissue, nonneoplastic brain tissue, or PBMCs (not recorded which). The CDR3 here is CASSLGGSRAYEQYF. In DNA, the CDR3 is TGCGCCAGCAGCTTGGGGGGTAGCCGCGCCTACGAGCAGTACTTC.